This TCR beta chain was obtained from a study of response to subunit inactivated influenza vaccine. The ends lost 4 bases at V and 6 bases at J; junction bases unmatched: 8. There are 15 residues in the CDR3. Each CDR3 protein gets one entry after TCRdb re-called the RT-PCR reads with MiXCR. The repertoire consists of roughly 540,000 distinct CDR3 sequences, with roughly 25% occurring once and the leading ten covering 2.5% to 3%. The same specimen was also included in a second study, on T cells expressing NK-cell markers. That source reports: Generation of TCR beta cDNA was performed by 5'RACE template switching incorporating UMIs. In 5 or 6 donors, dominant CD3+CD56+NKG2C+ clonotypes ranked among the top 10 CD8+ clonotypes.

This sequence joins TRBV12-3 or TRBV12-4 and TRBJ2-1; 8 bases match TRBD1. This TCR came from a man aged 45-60 years who received an inactivated influenza vaccine. The sample consisted of CD4+ T cells sorted from PBMCs, taken 11 to 12 days after vaccination. The CDR3 here is CASSSRAGTGNEQFF. The DNA for the CDR3 is TGTGCCAGCAGTTCTAGGGCAGGGACAGGCAATGAGCAGTTCTTC.